The 8 T cell receptor beta chains reported below all come from one sample, sequenced in a study of CD8+ T cells in alopecia areata. After isolation, RNA underwent reverse transcription to generate cDNA as the sequencing template. Sequencing used immunoSEQ multiplex PCR; TCRdb keeps in-frame clones, though not all of them. Counted here are 90,000 to 130,000 clones, 45% to 60% occurring once; the ten biggest clones make up around 25%. Sample: NKG2D-low CD8+ T cells sorted from blood. The receptors derive from a human donor with alopecia areata.

As regards this clone: At the DNA level, this CDR3 is encoded by other sequences in the same sample as well. This chain joins TRBV6-5 and TRBJ2-1; 7 bases map to TRBD2. Trimming removed 2 bases from V and 6 bases from J; junction bases left unmatched: 7. Germline CDR1 and CDR2: MNHEY and SVGAGI. The CDR3 is made up of 15 amino acids. The chain's CDR3 is CASSYGAGASNEQFF. The CDR3 nucleotides are TGTGCCAGCAGTTACGGTGCGGGAGCAAGCAATGAGCAGTTCTTC.

This chain links TRBV6-5 with TRBJ2-2; D is undetermined. Per the germline V gene, CDR1 is MNHEY and CDR2 is SVGAGI. V was cut by 6 bases and J by 6 bases, with 8 bases left in between. The CDR3 length is 12 residues. The CDR3 coding sequence is TGTGCCAGCAGCCCTACCGCCGGGGAGCTGTTTTTT. Translating gives CASSPTAGELFF.

This clone was seen more than once but under ten times. The chain recombines TRBV29-1 with TRBJ2-5; 10 nucleotides align to TRBD1. J was trimmed by 2 bases and V by 4 bases; bases with no gene match: 7. The germline V gene encodes CDR1 SQVTM and CDR2 ANQGSEA. The CDR3 spans 15 residues. The CDR3 is CSVGQGARYQETQYF. CDR3 bases: TGCAGCGTTGGACAGGGGGCTCGGTATCAAGAGACCCAGTACTTC.

This clone showed up many times. CDR3 region: CASSFGLDDGETQYF. DNA for the CDR3: TGTGCCAGCAGTTTTGGACTAGACGATGGAGAGACCCAGTACTTC. The chain carries TRBV28 and TRBJ2-5; 7 nucleotides match TRBD2. After removal of 3 bases from V and 4 bases from J, the junction contained 8 bases not matched to a gene. The V gene's germline CDR1 is MDHEN and CDR2 SYDVKM. There are 15 residues in the CDR3.

Turning to this clone: The sample contains more than one DNA sequence encoding this CDR3. The rearrangement joins TRBV7-6 to TRBJ2-5; no clear D. The CDR3 sequence is 13 residues long. The V and J ends lost 5 bases and 5 bases respectively, with 12 bases between them. The germline V gene has CDR1 SGHVS and CDR2 FNYEAQ. CDR3 bases: TGTGCCAGCAGCCCTCGACTTTGGGAGACCCAGTACTTC. This translates into CASSPRLWETQYF.

V is TRBV2 and J is TRBJ2-2; possibly TRBD2 for D (5 bases). Trimming stripped 7 bases from V and 6 bases from J, with 9 bases between. The length of the CDR3 is 12 residues. CDR1 and CDR2 (germline): SNHLY, FYNNEI. Here the CDR3 reads CASIGLPGELFF. CDR3 DNA sequence: TGTGCCAGCATCGGACTCCCCGGGGAGCTGTTTTTT.

A word on this clone: A read error may produce the germline difference seen at one junction end. V gene TRBV9 combines with J gene TRBJ1-1; unclear D gene. This CDR3 comprises 12 residues. CDR1 and CDR2 from the germline V gene are SGDLS and YYNGEE. This chain's CDR3 is CASSRRGTEVFF. The CDR3 nucleotides are TGTGCCAGCAGTCGGAGAGGCACTGAAGTTTTCTTT.

This clone has just a few counts. This chain connects TRBV29-1 to TRBJ2-7; D remains ambiguous. CDR3 length: 11 amino acids. The V gene's germline CDR1 is SQVTM and CDR2 ANQGSEA. V gave up 4 bases and J gave up 4 bases, with 8 bases separating them. DNA for the CDR3: TGCAGCGTTGTTGACGGTTACGAGCAGTACTTC. Protein: CSVVDGYEQYF.